A few counts support the clone carrying this T cell receptor (beta chain). The germline gene is not matched at one end of the junction; a read error may be the cause. The data derive from a study of T cells after somatic rescue of genetic block. The CDR3 length is 13 residues. Germline lookup yields CDR1 LGHNA and CDR2 YSLEER. Some clones are missing from TCRdb's copy, which holds only in-frame ones; the method was immunoSEQ multiplex PCR. Found here are fewer than 150,000 clones, about 90% of them singletons; the top ten hold approximately 1.5%. This TCR was recovered from a woman aged 18-35 years. The sample comprised peripheral blood mononuclear cells (PBMCs). The chain recombines TRBV4-3 with TRBJ1-2; D not resolved. CDR3 DNA sequence: TGCGCCAGCAGTCAAGTCGGGTTAGGTGGCTACACCTTC. It specifies CASSQVGLGGYTF.